This T cell receptor beta chain was profiled in a study of T-cell reconstitution after alpha-beta-depleted transplantation in children. Study-wide results and limits: Surviving recipient T cells and thymic progenitors underlay high day-60 TCRbeta diversity in some patients. Hyperexpanded clones declined; after one year, newly produced T cells mostly supplied diversity. The origin of alpha-beta T cells about two months after transplant was reportedly several hundred expanded graft clones.

A TCRbeta library incorporating unique molecular identifiers was prepared. TCRdb reprocessed the PCR reads with MiXCR, giving one entry per CDR3 protein. The table has about 980,000 distinct CDR3 sequences, roughly 29% seen once. In regard to this clonotype: The antigen is unknown.

The CDR3 is made up of 16 amino acids. Germline trimming cut 6 bases from V and 2 bases from J; bases unmatched to any gene: 13. This clonotype originated in a boy under two years old who had a stem cell transplant for SCID, so the T cells may come from the graft donor. The chain couples TRBV12-3 or TRBV12-4 to TRBJ2-7; the match to TRBD1 covers 7 bases. The sequences come from PBMCs, mostly from graft donor cells, collected 360 days after TCRalphabeta/CD19-depleted stem cell transplant. The CDR3 DNA follows: TGTGCCAGCAGCTCAGTCGACAGGGACCTTACCTACGAGCAGTACTTC. Its translation: CASSSVDRDLTYEQYF.